This T cell receptor beta chain is drawn from a study of T cell responses to AZD1222 COVID-19 vaccine. Clones were sequenced by immunoSEQ multiplex PCR, and TCRdb holds only the in-frame ones, with some missing. The profile shows around 190,000 clones, approximately 86% of them singletons. Germline V gene lookup returns CDR1 MNHEY and CDR2 SVGAGI. The CDR3 runs to 15 residues. V dropped 4 bases and J dropped 2 bases, with 15 bases sitting between them. This sequence was found in an adult who received the AZD1222 COVID-19 vaccine. V gene TRBV6-5 combines with J gene TRBJ2-7; perhaps TRBD1 as D (6 bases). Sequencing was performed on peripheral blood, taken 28 days after the second AZD1222 dose. The CDR3 loop is CASSSKSGHTYEQYF. For the CDR3, the DNA is TGTGCCAGCAGTTCGAAGTCGGGACATACCTACGAGCAGTACTTC.